Below are 27 T cell receptor beta chains sequenced from a single sample in a study of vaccination effects on CD4 cells after COVID-19. The assay was immunoSEQ multiplex PCR, and TCRdb's table has in-frame clones only and misses some. The table records 23,000 or so clones, approximately 80% of them present only once. Their antigen targets remain unknown. Before sequencing took place, the ViraFEST assay used viral peptide pools to expand antigen-specific CD4+ T cells. Cultured cells yielded isolated CD4+ T cells after less than 11 days. Participants received two doses of either the BNT162b2 or mRNA-1273 vaccine. The material was CD4+ T cells from PBMCs cultured with SARS-CoV-2 spike peptides, obtained after COVID-19 vaccination. The receptor source for this set is a human donor who received a COVID-19 vaccine. Some clones in this sample may be carry-over from other donors' samples.

This chain links TRBV19 with TRBJ1-1; 7 nucleotides line up with TRBD1. V trimming: 2 bases; J trimming: 3 bases; junction bases outside the gene matches: 0. Germline V gives CDR1 LNHDA, CDR2 SQIVND (reference sequence). This CDR3 has 13 amino acids. CDR3 nucleotides: TGTGCCAGTAGTATACAGGGGGACACTGAAGCTTTCTTT. Translating gives CASSIQGDTEAFF.

This clone has only one observation. V usage is TRBV27 and J usage is TRBJ1-4; 10 nucleotides match TRBD1. CDR1 and CDR2 (germline): MNHEY, SMNVEV (reference sequence). There are 15 residues in the CDR3. J gave up 12 bases and V 5 bases, and 12 bases lay outside the gene matches. The CDR3 coding sequence is TGTGCCAGCAGTACAGAAGACAGGGGGCGGGCGGAACTGTTTTTT. It codes for CASSTEDRGRAELFF.

The chain recombines TRBV2 with TRBJ2-1; D is ambiguous. The CDR3 runs 13 residues. CDR1 SNHLY and CDR2 FYNNEI come from the germline V gene. V was shortened by 5 bases and J by 6 bases, with 11 bases between the two germline ends. In nucleotides, the CDR3 is TGTGCCAGCAGTTCCCGGACGGTCAATGAGCAGTTCTTC. Translating gives CASSSRTVNEQFF.

This rearrangement joins TRBV18 to TRBJ2-3; D is possibly TRBD1 (7 bases). This CDR3 is 17 amino acids long. The germline V gene has CDR1 KGHSH and CDR2 LQKENI. Trimming took off 4 bases at V and 1 base at J, with 18 bases between the two ends. In nucleotides, the CDR3 is TGTGCCAGCTCACTTACCCAGGGGGGCGGCGGCACAGATACGCAGTATTTT. It specifies CASSLTQGGGGTDTQYF.

This clone appeared a few times. The J gene is TRBJ2-3, the V gene TRBV5-8, with D tentatively TRBD2 (6 bases). Germline lookup yields CDR1 SGHTS and CDR2 YDEGEE. The CDR3 consists of 16 residues. The germline V and J ends were trimmed by 7 bases and 1 base, with 19 bases remaining between them. DNA of the CDR3: TGTGCCAGCCCTGGGTGGGGCGGGGTACGCACAGATACGCAGTATTTT. This encodes CASPGWGGVRTDTQYF.

This clone has only a few counts. This chain connects TRBV4-2 to TRBJ1-2; no clear D gene. The germline V gene has CDR1 LGHNA and CDR2 YNFKEQ. The CDR3 runs 16 residues. The V gene lost 3 bases and the J gene lost 8 bases, with 22 bases spanning the gap. In DNA, the CDR3 is TGTGCCAGCAGCCAGGGGAGCTCGGACGGCTCGGCGGGCTACACCTTC. It translates to CASSQGSSDGSAGYTF.

The V and J genes are TRBV29-1 and TRBJ1-2, with D possibly TRBD1 on 5 matching bases. Germline-derived CDR1 and CDR2 are SQVTM and ANQGSEA. The CDR3 is made up of 14 amino acids. The V end was cut by 2 bases, the J end by 4 bases, with 14 bases between. The CDR3 bases are TGCAGCGTTGAACGAGGGCAGGGCGGCTATGGCTACACCTTC. It is translated as CSVERGQGGYGYTF. The full variable domain, in which reference TRBV29-1 and TRBJ1-2 provide the parts outside the CDR3, is SAVISQKPSRDICQRGTSLTIQCQVDSQVTMMFWYRQQPGQSLTLIATANQGSEATYESGFVIDKFPISRPNLTFSTLTVSNMSPEDSSIYLCSVERGQGGYGYTFGSGTRLTVV.

The V gene is TRBV3-1 (or the pseudogene TRBV3-2), the J gene TRBJ2-5; D not resolved. This CDR3 is built from 12 residues. With 4 bases removed from V and 2 bases from J, the gap between germline ends came to 5 bases. CDR1 is LGHDT and CDR2 is YNNKEL in the germline V gene (reference sequence). Here the CDR3 DNA reads TGTGCCAGCAGCCGAAATCAAGAGACCCAGTACTTC. This encodes CASSRNQETQYF.

V is TRBV2 and J is TRBJ2-7, with D possibly matching TRBD1 (6 bases). Germline V gene data show CDR1 as SNHLY and CDR2 as FYNNEI. The CDR3 is 13 amino acids. Trimming stripped 6 bases from V and 8 bases from J, with 17 bases between. The DNA of the CDR3 is TGTGCCAGCAGGCCGGGACACCCTATCCAGCAGTACGTC. Residues: CASRPGHPIQQYV.

The CDR3 reads CASSSSGGPTYGYTF. The CDR3 coding sequence is TGTGCCAGCTCATCCTCAGGGGGCCCGACCTATGGCTACACCTTC. V is TRBV18 and J is TRBJ1-2; 8 bases map to TRBD1. The CDR3 is made up of 15 amino acids. The J segment lost 4 bases and the V segment lost 5 bases, leaving 9 bases of the junction unmatched. Per germline, CDR1 KGHSH and CDR2 LQKENI.

The V call is TRBV29-1, the J call TRBJ2-5, with 7 bases identical to TRBD2. CDR3 length: 15 residues. J was trimmed by 5 bases and V by 4 bases; bases with no gene match: 13. Germline CDR1 and CDR2: SQVTM and ANQGSEA. CDR3: CSVVKLGREVETQYF. In DNA form, the CDR3 reads TGCAGCGTTGTTAAGTTGGGGAGGGAGGTTGAGACCCAGTACTTC.

The chain is built from TRBV24-1 and TRBJ1-2, with D possibly matching TRBD1 (6 bases). Trimming stripped 4 bases from V and 2 bases from J, with 10 bases between. Germline assignment: CDR1 KGHDR and CDR2 SFDVKD. The CDR3 is 14 amino acids. The CDR3 protein is CATSDPGQNYGYTF. The CDR3 DNA sequence: TGTGCCACCAGTGACCCTGGACAGAACTATGGCTACACCTTC.

This clone is deemed medium-sized. This rearrangement joins TRBV9 to TRBJ2-2; 9 nucleotides agree with TRBD2. After removal of 0 bases from V and 6 bases from J, the junction contained 9 bases not matched to a gene. This CDR3 has 17 amino acids. Germline loops: CDR1 SGDLS, CDR2 YYNGEE. The CDR3 reads CASSVVSRGGQAGELFF. For the CDR3, the DNA is TGTGCCAGCAGCGTAGTTTCGCGGGGGGGCCAGGCCGGGGAGCTGTTTTTT.

This chain joins TRBV12-3 or TRBV12-4 and TRBJ1-2, with 7 bases identical to TRBD1. This CDR3 region has 13 residues. Losses at the gene ends were 7 bases for V and 4 bases for J; bases not matched to a gene: 6. The CDR3 spells CASTLGTAYGYTF. DNA for the CDR3: TGTGCCAGCACCTTAGGGACAGCCTATGGCTACACCTTC.

CDR3 bases: TGTGCCAGCAGTCCCCAATATAGCAATCAGCCCCAGCATTTT. It specifies CASSPQYSNQPQHF. The chain couples TRBV6-2 or TRBV6-3 to TRBJ1-5; D is ambiguous. The CDR3 runs to 14 residues. Germline V gene lookup returns CDR1 MNHEY and CDR2 SVGEGT. V gave up 5 bases and J gave up 0 bases, with 8 bases separating them.

The chain links TRBV7-8 to TRBJ1-1; the D is unclear. V gave up 1 base and J gave up 1 base, with 4 bases separating them. Germline lookup yields CDR1 SGHVS and CDR2 FQNEAQ. The CDR3 is 13 residues long. As DNA, the CDR3 is TGTGCCAGCAGCTTAGGGTGGAACACTGAAGCTTTCTTT. Protein product: CASSLGWNTEAFF.

V is TRBV28 and J is TRBJ2-2, with D unresolved. The V gene's germline CDR1 is MDHEN and CDR2 SYDVKM. With 3 bases removed from V and 5 bases from J, the gap between germline ends came to 4 bases. There are 12 residues in the CDR3. The CDR3 is CASSLATGELFF. The CDR3 coding sequence is TGTGCCAGCAGTTTGGCGACCGGGGAGCTGTTTTTT.

This clone was observed a handful of times. The rearrangement uses TRBV6-5 and TRBJ1-1; D might be TRBD1 (5 bases). This CDR3 region has 15 residues. Germline values: CDR1 MNHEY, CDR2 SVGAGI. The ends were cut back, 4 bases at V and 0 bases at J, with 12 bases in the middle. The CDR3 reads CASSFSTAMNTEAFF. The CDR3 nucleotides are TGTGCCAGCAGTTTTTCGACAGCCATGAACACTGAAGCTTTCTTT.

The rearrangement uses TRBV6-2 or TRBV6-3 and TRBJ2-3, with D possibly matching TRBD2 (5 bases). The V and J ends lost 5 bases and 4 bases respectively, with 13 bases between them. The CDR3 runs to 14 residues. Germline CDR1 and CDR2: MNHEY and SVGEGT. In DNA form, the CDR3 reads TGTGCCAGCAGTAAACCCGACGGGGCAGATACGCAGTATTTT. Its protein product is CASSKPDGADTQYF.

This clone was seen a handful of times. Other nucleotide sequences in the sample specify the same CDR3. The CDR3 coding sequence is TGTGCCAGTAGTCAGGGGGCACCTCTCTATGGCTACACCTTC. Residues: CASSQGAPLYGYTF. This rearrangement joins TRBV19 to TRBJ1-2; 8 bases agree with TRBD1. The length of the CDR3 is 14 residues. V lost 5 bases and J lost 4; bases outside the gene matches: 6. Germline assignment: CDR1 LNHDA and CDR2 SQIVND (reference sequence).

V gene TRBV5-1 combines with J gene TRBJ1-4, with 7 bases lining up with TRBD1. The CDR3 runs to 15 residues. From germline, CDR1 is SGHRS and CDR2 YFSETQ. With V trimmed by 0 bases and J by 8 bases, 7 bases remained unmatched. DNA of the CDR3: TGCGCCAGCAGCTTGGGAGGGGGCGCACGGGAAAAACTGTTTTTT. Translation gives CASSLGGGAREKLFF.

The V call is TRBV18, the J call TRBJ2-1; D is ambiguous. V was trimmed by 5 bases and J by 0 bases, leaving 11 bases between them. Germline V gene lookup returns CDR1 KGHSH and CDR2 LQKENI. This CDR3 region has 15 residues. DNA for the CDR3: TGTGCCAGCTCAGACTCAGGTTACTCCTACAATGAGCAGTTCTTC. It is translated as CASSDSGYSYNEQFF.

CDR3 coding DNA: TGCGCCAGCCAGGGACTAGCGGGGTACAATGAGCAGTTCTTC. Its translation: CASQGLAGYNEQFF. The chain recombines TRBV5-1 with TRBJ2-1; 13 positions agree with TRBD2. The V and J ends lost 7 bases and 4 bases, in that order; junction bases with no gene match: 2. Per the germline V gene, CDR1 is SGHRS and CDR2 is YFSETQ. The CDR3 loop spans 14 amino acids.

The chain carries TRBV4-2 and TRBJ2-3; D gene uncertain. The germline V gene has CDR1 LGHNA and CDR2 YNFKEQ. Between the trimmed V and J ends, which lost 1 base and 1 base, there was a span of 12 bases. The CDR3 is made up of 16 amino acids. The CDR3 region has the DNA TGTGCCAGCAGCCAAGGTACCTCTCCAGGCACAGATACGCAGTATTTT. It yields the protein CASSQGTSPGTDTQYF.

This chain uses TRBV24-1 with TRBJ2-5; perhaps TRBD1 as D (5 bases). Germline V gene data show CDR1 as KGHDR and CDR2 as SFDVKD. Trimming removed 4 bases from V and 4 bases from J, with 12 bases in between. The CDR3 extends over 14 amino acids. CDR3 nucleotide sequence: TGTGCCACCAGTGAAGCAGGGTTCCGAGAGACCCAGTACTTC. Protein: CATSEAGFRETQYF.

The CDR3 nucleotides are TGCGCCAGCAACCTGGTGGGAAATAATTCACCCCTCCACTTT. Protein product: CASNLVGNNSPLHF. The chain joins TRBV4-1 to TRBJ1-6, with D unresolved. Trimming removed 7 bases at V and 5 bases at J, with 12 bases between. Germline values: CDR1 MGHRA, CDR2 YSYEKL. CDR3 length: 14 amino acids.

A few counts support this clone. As DNA, the CDR3 is TGTGCCAGCAGCTTGGGGGCCGGGGAGCTGTTTTTT. Encoded protein: CASSLGAGELFF. The chain has TRBV11-3 and TRBJ2-2; tentatively, D is TRBD1 or TRBD2 (5 bases each). The CDR3 is 12 amino acids. Germline CDR1 reads SGHNT; CDR2 reads YENEEA. The V end lost 3 bases, the J end lost 6 bases, and 5 bases lay between the germline ends.